These 5 T cell receptor beta chains were all obtained from the same sample, sequenced in a study of blood T cell repertoires in COVID-19. Generated by immunoSEQ multiplex PCR, the TCRdb table keeps only in-frame clones and is missing some. The sample shows approximately 210,000 clones, 70% to 90% of them seen only once. Sequenced input: peripheral blood. The origin of the receptors is a man aged 40-49 years with acute or convalescent COVID-19.

V is TRBV28 and J is TRBJ2-3; 9 bases are a match to TRBD2. V was clipped by 5 bases and J by 4 bases; unmatched bases: 7. The CDR3 extends over 15 amino acids. Germline assignment: CDR1 MDHEN and CDR2 SYDVKM. As DNA, the CDR3 is TGTGCCAGCAGTCTTATAGCGGGAGTACCAGATACGCAGTATTTT. Its translation is CASSLIAGVPDTQYF.

This clone was seen a single time. The chain is built from TRBV7-9 and TRBJ2-7; D is perhaps TRBD1 (5 bases). Germline V gene lookup returns CDR1 SEHNR and CDR2 FQNEAQ (reference sequence). V lost 1 base and J 5 bases, leaving 6 bases between the germline ends. The CDR3 spans 12 residues. The CDR3 loop is CASSLVRDEQYF. The CDR3, as DNA: TGTGCCAGCAGCTTAGTCAGGGACGAGCAGTACTTC.

The V and J genes are TRBV19 and TRBJ2-3; 7 nucleotides line up with TRBD1. CDR3 length equals 15 residues. CDR1 is LNHDA, CDR2 SQIVND, per germline (reference sequence). V was clipped by 3 bases and J by 4 bases; unmatched bases: 7. In DNA, the CDR3 is TGTGCCAGTAGTATGGGCGACAGGGAAGCAGATACGCAGTATTTT. Protein product: CASSMGDREADTQYF.

CDR3 DNA sequence: TGTGCCAGCAGCTTAGAAACGGGACAGGCTTGGGAGACCCAGTACTTC. Its translation is CASSLETGQAWETQYF. The chain is built from TRBV7-8 and TRBJ2-5, with 8 bases matching TRBD1. The V and J ends lost 1 base and 5 bases, in that order; junction bases with no gene match: 9. The CDR3 length is 16 residues. The V gene's germline CDR1 is SGHVS and CDR2 FQNEAQ.

This clone was recorded once. The chain recombines TRBV2 with TRBJ2-3, with TRBD2 as a possible D gene (6 bases). The CDR3 is 15 amino acids. Germline-derived CDR1 and CDR2 are SNHLY and FYNNEI. Trimming shortened V by 4 bases and J by 3 bases, and 14 bases separated the two germline ends. CDR3 coding DNA: TGTGCCAGCAGTGGAGTACAGCGGGCTACAGATACGCAGTATTTT. This gives the protein CASSGVQRATDTQYF.